A selection of T cell receptor beta chains follows, all from one sample in a study of OX40 agonist ivuxolimab in advanced cancers. Repertoires were generated with immunoSEQ multiplex PCR, while TCRdb's copy carries only in-frame clones and drops some. The sample shows tens of thousands of clones, 86% of them seen only once. The starting material was CD4+ or CD8+ T cells sorted from blood, obtained in a trial of the OX40 agonist ivuxolimab. The receptors were sampled from an adult with an advanced solid tumor such as melanoma, head and neck, liver or kidney cancer. Both conserved end residues are part of each CDR3. The D gene is left open where the match is weak. Some rows have no size entry. The others give once, few or many, or a class for an expanded clone.

clone_size cdr3_length j_call d_call v_call cdr3_nt cdr3_aa
- 12 TRBJ2-2 - TRBV30 TGTGCCCACGGTAGGGGCGCCGGGGAGCTGTTTTTT CAHGRGAGELFF
- 16 TRBJ2-7 TRBD1 TRBV7-9 TGTGCCAGCAGCTCCGGACAGGGGTATTCATATGGCGAGCAGTACTTC CASSSGQGYSYGEQYF
- 15 TRBJ1-2 TRBD1 TRBV19 TGTGCCAGTAGTAGCCAACCGGGACAGATGGGTGGCTACACCTTC CASSSQPGQMGGYTF
- 14 TRBJ1-2 - TRBV5-1 TGCGCCAGCAGACTTACTACAGGGATCTATGGCTACACCTTC CASRLTTGIYGYTF
- 15 TRBJ2-3 TRBD2 TRBV15 TGTGCCACCAGCGGCGAGCGGGGTAGCACAGATACGCAGTATTTT CATSGERGSTDTQYF
- 15 TRBJ2-1 - TRBV27 TGTGCCAGCAGCCTCACTCAGGGGCGTAACAATGAGCAGTTCTTC CASSLTQGRNNEQFF
- 14 TRBJ2-2 - TRBV11-3 TGTGCCAGCAGCCCCGTCTATAACACCGGGGAGCTGTTTTTT CASSPVYNTGELFF
- 13 TRBJ1-1 - TRBV2 TGTGCCAGCAGTGGCGAGGTGAACACTGAAGCTTTCTTT CASSGEVNTEAFF
- 14 TRBJ1-1 - TRBV25-1 TGTGCCAGCAGAGGGACTGGAGGGTATACTGAAGCTTTCTTT CASRGTGGYTEAFF
few 13 TRBJ2-7 TRBD2 TRBV6-6 TGTGCCAGTCAACCTAGCGGGAGGGACGAGCAGTACTTC CASQPSGRDEQYF
- 16 TRBJ2-3 TRBD2 TRBV28 TGTGCCAGCAGTCTCAGGACTAGCGGGAGAACAGATACGCAGTATTTT CASSLRTSGRTDTQYF
- 15 TRBJ2-5 TRBD2 TRBV5-4 TGTGCCAGCAGTTGGGAGGTAGCGGGGGGAGAGACCCAGTACTTC CASSWEVAGGETQYF
- 12 TRBJ2-3 - TRBV10-3 TGTGCCATCAGTGAGGGAACAGATACGCAGTATTTT CAISEGTDTQYF
- 15 TRBJ2-2 - TRBV7-3 TGTGCCAGCAGCTTAGAGTCCGCTTACACCGGGGAGCTGTTTTTT CASSLESAYTGELFF
- 18 TRBJ2-6 TRBD1 TRBV5-6 TGTGCCAGCAGCCCGGGACAGGGGGCGCCTCCTGGGGCCAACGTCCTGACTTTC CASSPGQGAPPGANVLTF
- 14 TRBJ1-5 - TRBV9 TGTGCCAGCAGCGTAGCAGGGGACGGGCAGCCCCAGCATTTT CASSVAGDGQPQHF
- 19 TRBJ2-6 - TRBV21-1 TGTGCCAGCAGCAAAGCGAGGCGGGGCCGCCACTCTGGGGCCAACGTCCTGACTTTC CASSKARRGRHSGANVLTF
- 13 TRBJ1-1 TRBD1 TRBV5-5 TGTGCCAGCAGCATGCAGGGGGACACTGAAGCTTTCTTT CASSMQGDTEAFF
- 16 TRBJ2-7 TRBD2 TRBV6-1 TGTGCCAGCAGTGACCCCTTAGCGGGAGGGCCCTACGAGCAGTACTTC CASSDPLAGGPYEQYF
- 13 TRBJ1-1 - TRBV6-6 TGTGCCAGCAGTTCCAGGCAGGAGGCTGAAGCTTTCTTT CASSSRQEAEAFF
- 13 TRBJ1-1 - TRBV11-3 TGTGCCAGCAGATCAGGACCGGAGGCTGAAGCTTTCTTT CASRSGPEAEAFF
- 13 TRBJ1-1 - TRBV15 TGTGCCACCAGCAGAGATAGGAGAAGGGTAGCTTTCTTT CATSRDRRRVAFF
- 14 TRBJ1-4 TRBD1 TRBV9 TGTGCCAGCAGTAAGACAGGGGATAATGAAAAACTGTTTTTT CASSKTGDNEKLFF
- 16 TRBJ1-5 TRBD1 TRBV5-5 TGTGCCAGCAGCTTGGTATCGGGACAGGGAGGTCAGCCCCAGCATTTT CASSLVSGQGGQPQHF
- 12 TRBJ2-7 TRBD1 TRBV6-6 TGTGCCAGCAGCCGGACAGGGGACGAGCAGTACTTC CASSRTGDEQYF
- 15 TRBJ2-7 - TRBV7-2 TGTGCCAGCAGCTTATCACTGGACAGCTCCTACGAGCAGTACTTC CASSLSLDSSYEQYF
- 17 TRBJ2-2 TRBD1 TRBV5-1 TGCGCCAGCAGCTCTAACCGGGACAGCTCGAACACCGGGGAGCTGTTTTTT CASSSNRDSSNTGELFF
once 13 TRBJ2-1 - TRBV7-9 TGTGCCAGCAGCCTCACTCGGGACAATGAGCAGTTCTTC CASSLTRDNEQFF
- 14 TRBJ2-7 - TRBV5-5 TGTGCCAGCAGCTTCTCGGGCAATGCCTACGAGCAGTACTTC CASSFSGNAYEQYF
once 17 TRBJ2-5 TRBD2 TRBV9 TGTGCCAGCAGCGTAGGAGTTAGCGGGGGAGCACAAGAGACCCAGTACTTC CASSVGVSGGAQETQYF
- 14 TRBJ2-3 - TRBV6-1 TGTGCCAGCAGCAGGGAAAGTCCCACAGATACGCAGTATTTT CASSRESPTDTQYF
- 14 TRBJ1-5 TRBD1 TRBV19 TGTGCCAGTAAGCCGGGACAGGGGTTTAGGCCCCAGCATTTT CASKPGQGFRPQHF